Listed here are 5 T cell receptor beta chains from one sample, sequenced in a study of read filtering for tumor transcriptome and immune sequencing. From 350 to 500 ng of RNA, a library with molecular barcoded alpha/delta and beta/gamma adaptors was made. Using its own MiXCR run on the reads, TCRdb lists one record per CDR3 protein. The sample records about 57,000 distinct CDR3 sequences, 20% to 25% being singletons. Input material: a population of CD138-negative cells sorted from bone marrow. Receptors originate from a donor aged 40 or over with multiple myeloma.

At least ten counts were recorded for this clonotype. The chain uses TRBV12-3 or TRBV12-4 and TRBJ2-1, with D possibly being TRBD1 (6 bases). This CDR3 has 11 residues. The germline V and J ends were trimmed by 6 bases and 10 bases, with 10 bases remaining between them. The CDR3 DNA follows: TGTGCCAGCAGCGTGGGACAAGAGCAGTTCTTC. It translates to CASSVGQEQFF.

Notes on this clonotype: Only one base separates this from a far larger clonotype, so it likely reflects a read error. The chain has TRBV4-2 and TRBJ1-6; unclear D gene. The germline CDR1 and CDR2 sequences are LGHNA and YNFKEQ. This CDR3 comprises 15 residues. The CDR3 bases are TGTGCCAGCAGCCAAGACTGGGGAGATTTACCTGAATCTTTCTTT. It codes for CASSQDWGDLPESFF.

Comments on this clonotype: At one end, the junction sequence differs from germline, possibly due to a read error. The chain has TRBV5-1 and TRBJ2-5, with D possibly called TRBD1 or TRBD2 (5 bases each). The CDR3 has 14 amino acids. Looked up from germline, CDR1 is SGHRS and CDR2 is YFSETQ. The CDR3 sequence: CASSLATGTETQSF. The CDR3 DNA sequence: TGCGCCAGCAGCTTGGCTACGGGGACCGAGACCCAGTCCTTC. Together with reference TRBV5-1 and TRBJ2-5, the CDR3 gives the full variable domain: KAGVTQTPRYLIKTRGQQVTLSCSPISGHRSVSWYQQTPGQGLQFLFEYFSETQRNKGNFPGRFSGRQFSNSRSEMNVSTLELGDSALYLCASSLATGTETQSFGPGTRLLVL.

This clonotype was seen only a few times. The V call is TRBV5-1, the J call TRBJ1-4; a weak D match, TRBD1 (5 bases). CDR3 size: 15 residues. The ends were cut back, 5 bases at V and 5 bases at J, with 16 bases in the middle. CDR1 is SGHRS, CDR2 YFSETQ, per germline. CDR3 sequence reads: CASRPLGTANEKLFF. For the CDR3, the DNA is TGCGCCAGCAGACCTCTAGGGACTGCCAATGAAAAACTGTTTTTT.

Points on this clonotype: Since a much larger clone is just one base distant, this may be a read error. This CDR3 is missing its conserved last phenylalanine or tryptophan, likely due to a read error. The rearrangement uses TRBV18 and TRBJ2-7; 9 nucleotides line up with TRBD2. J lost 4 bases, V lost 0 bases, and 4 bases had no gene match. The CDR3 is 15 amino acids. Germline CDR1 is KGHSH and CDR2 is LQKENI. The CDR3 bases are TGTGCCAGCTCACCACCGCTAGCGGGATCTTACGAGCAGTACCTC. Translating it yields CASSPPLAGSYEQYL.